The entry below gives a single T cell receptor beta chain sequence along with its context. The antigen is not known. Measured with immunoSEQ multiplex PCR; TCRdb has only the in-frame clones, and not every one. This sample has roughly 85,000 clones; about 86% occur once, and the top ten carry approximately 7%. CDR1 is MDHEN and CDR2 is SYDVKM in the germline V gene. Losses at the gene ends were 4 bases for V and 4 bases for J; bases not matched to a gene: 10. This CDR3 has 15 amino acids. These data originate in a study of T cell responses to AZD1222 COVID-19 vaccine. General observations from the study: Spike-specific TCR breadth and depth both grew after two AZD1222 doses. Clonal diversity was possibly underestimated; the donors were predominantly white British and more often female.

The rearrangement links TRBV28 to TRBJ2-7; TRBD2 aligns across 7 bases. Sequencing was performed on peripheral blood, taken on day 0 of AZD1222 vaccination. The clonotype comes from an adult in good health. The CDR3 loop reads CASSSREVLLYEQYF. CDR3 nucleotide sequence: TGTGCCAGCAGTTCCCGGGAGGTTCTCCTGTACGAGCAGTACTTC. The whole variable domain, remainder taken from reference TRBV28 and TRBJ2-7, is DVKVTQSSRYLVKRTGEKVFLECVQDMDHENMFWYRQDPGLGLRLIYFSYDVKMKEKGDIPEGYSVSREKKERFSLILESASTNQTSMYLCASSSREVLLYEQYFGPGTRLTVT.